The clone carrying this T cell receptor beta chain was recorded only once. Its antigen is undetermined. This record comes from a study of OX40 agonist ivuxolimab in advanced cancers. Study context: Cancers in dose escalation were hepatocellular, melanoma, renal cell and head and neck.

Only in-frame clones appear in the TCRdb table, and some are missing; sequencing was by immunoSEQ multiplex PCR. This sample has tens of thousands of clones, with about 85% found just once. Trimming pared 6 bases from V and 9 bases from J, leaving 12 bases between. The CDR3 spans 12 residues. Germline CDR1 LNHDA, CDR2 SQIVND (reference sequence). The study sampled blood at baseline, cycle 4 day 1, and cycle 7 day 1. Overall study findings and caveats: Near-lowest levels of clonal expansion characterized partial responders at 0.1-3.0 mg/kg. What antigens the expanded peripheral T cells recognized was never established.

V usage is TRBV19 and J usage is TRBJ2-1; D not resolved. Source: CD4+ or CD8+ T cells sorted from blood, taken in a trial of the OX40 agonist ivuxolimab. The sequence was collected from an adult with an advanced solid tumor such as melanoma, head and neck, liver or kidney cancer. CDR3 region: CASRFGAGEQFF. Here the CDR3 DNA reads TGTGCCAGTAGGTTCGGTGCAGGTGAGCAGTTCTTC.